The entry below describes one TCR beta chain. Its antigen remains unknown. This entry belongs to a study of Ad26.COV2.S vaccination and SARS-CoV-2 variants. Study-wide context: Donor allocation was to the COV1001 Ad26.COV2.S trial arm.

Described treatment: some 20 received Ad26.COV2.S at low or high dose, single or two shots; several received placebo; per-sample allocation not given. The samples were gathered on day 63 after the first injection of vaccine or placebo. Study findings and constraints: TCR breadth and depth analyses may have underestimated total T cell responses. Across vaccine and placebo recipients, the breadth of non-spike TCRs was similar. Reported post-vaccination CD8+ and CD4+ T cell responses to spike showed substantial breadth.

This table comes from immunoSEQ multiplex PCR, and its TCRdb copy is limited to in-frame clones, with some not included. The data hold around 450,000 clones, with 80% to 95% observed a single time. The V and J ends lost 4 bases and 8 bases respectively, with 15 bases between them. The germline CDR1 and CDR2 sequences are SGHNT and YYREEE (reference sequence). The CDR3 contains 14 residues. The sequence came from a person between 18 and 60 years old who received the Ad26.COV2.S COVID-19 vaccine or a placebo. V and J are TRBV5-4 and TRBJ1-4; TRBD1 might be the D (5 bases). This sample comprised peripheral blood, obtained in a trial of Ad26.COV2.S vaccine versus placebo. In DNA, the CDR3 is TGTGCCAGCAGCGCGCGAGGGGCAGGGGAAAAACTGTTTTTT. As protein: CASSARGAGEKLFF.